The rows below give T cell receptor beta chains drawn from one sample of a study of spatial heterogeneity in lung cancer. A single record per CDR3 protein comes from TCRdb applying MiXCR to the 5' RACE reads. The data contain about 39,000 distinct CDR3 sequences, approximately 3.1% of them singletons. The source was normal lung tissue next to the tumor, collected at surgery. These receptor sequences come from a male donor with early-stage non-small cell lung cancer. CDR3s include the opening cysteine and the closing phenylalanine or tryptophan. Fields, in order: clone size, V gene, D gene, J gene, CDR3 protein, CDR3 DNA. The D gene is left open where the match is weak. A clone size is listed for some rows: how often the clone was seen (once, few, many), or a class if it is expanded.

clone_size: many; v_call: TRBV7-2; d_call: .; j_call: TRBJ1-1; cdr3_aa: CASRWQLNTEAFF; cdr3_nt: TGTGCCAGCAGGTGGCAGTTGAACACTGAAGCTTTCTTT
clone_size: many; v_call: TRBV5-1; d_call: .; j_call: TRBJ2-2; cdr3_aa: CASRVGDTGELFF; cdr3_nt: TGCGCCAGCAGGGTGGGCGACACCGGGGAGCTGTTTTTT
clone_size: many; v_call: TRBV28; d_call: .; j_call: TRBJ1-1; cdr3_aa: CASSLSTAGTEAFF; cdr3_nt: TGTGCCAGCAGTTTATCTACAGCTGGGACTGAAGCTTTCTTT
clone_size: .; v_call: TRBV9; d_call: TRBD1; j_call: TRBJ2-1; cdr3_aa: CASSVGDRVSNEQFF; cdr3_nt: TGTGCCAGCAGCGTGGGGGACAGGGTAAGCAATGAGCAGTTCTTC
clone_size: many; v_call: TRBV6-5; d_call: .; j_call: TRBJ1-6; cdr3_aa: CASRLQGFSAPLHF; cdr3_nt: TGTGCCAGCAGGCTTCAGGGTTTTTCGGCACCCCTCCACTTT
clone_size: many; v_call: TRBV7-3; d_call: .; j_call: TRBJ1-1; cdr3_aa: CASSLNSDTEAFF; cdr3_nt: TGTGCCAGCAGCTTAAACTCGGACACTGAAGCTTTCTTT
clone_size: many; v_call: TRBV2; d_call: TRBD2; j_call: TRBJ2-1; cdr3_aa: CASSLAGGDEQFF; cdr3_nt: TGTGCCAGCAGTTTAGCGGGAGGGGATGAGCAGTTCTTC
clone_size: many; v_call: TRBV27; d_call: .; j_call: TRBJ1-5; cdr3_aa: CASSLKIHQPQHF; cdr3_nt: TGTGCCAGCAGTTTAAAAATCCATCAGCCCCAGCATTTT
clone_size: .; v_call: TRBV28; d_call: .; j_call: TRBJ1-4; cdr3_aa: CASSLAGTDEKLFF; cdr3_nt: TGTGCCAGCAGTTTAGCAGGAACTGATGAAAAACTGTTTTTT
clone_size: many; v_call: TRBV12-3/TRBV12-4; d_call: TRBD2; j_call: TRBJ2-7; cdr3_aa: CASRDTSGSFGEQYF; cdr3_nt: TGTGCCAGCAGAGATACTAGCGGGAGTTTTGGGGAGCAGTACTTC
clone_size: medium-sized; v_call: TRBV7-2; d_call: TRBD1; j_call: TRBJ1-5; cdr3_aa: CASSAQEGAMNQPQHF; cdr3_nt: TGTGCCAGCAGCGCTCAGGAGGGGGCGATGAATCAGCCCCAGCATTTT
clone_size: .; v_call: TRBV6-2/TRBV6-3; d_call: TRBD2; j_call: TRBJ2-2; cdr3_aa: CASSYSNPAGGKTGELFF; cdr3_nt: TGTGCCAGCAGTTACTCGAATCCAGCGGGGGGGAAAACCGGGGAGCTGTTTTTT
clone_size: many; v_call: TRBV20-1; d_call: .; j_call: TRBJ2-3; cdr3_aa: CSARLDRREWADTQYF; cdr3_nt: TGCAGTGCCAGACTAGACAGGCGGGAGTGGGCAGATACGCAGTATTTT
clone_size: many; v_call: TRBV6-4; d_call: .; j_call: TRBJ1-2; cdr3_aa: CASPDRSGATF; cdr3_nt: TGTGCCAGCCCGGACCGTTCCGGGGCCACCTTC
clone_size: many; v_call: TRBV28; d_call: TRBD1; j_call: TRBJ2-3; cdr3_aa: CASRPGQGLTDTQYF; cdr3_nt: TGTGCCAGTAGACCGGGACAGGGGCTCACAGATACGCAGTATTTT
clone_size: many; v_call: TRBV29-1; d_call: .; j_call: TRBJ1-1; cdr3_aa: CSVGRGEAEAFF; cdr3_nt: TGCAGCGTTGGACGGGGGGAGGCTGAAGCTTTCTTT
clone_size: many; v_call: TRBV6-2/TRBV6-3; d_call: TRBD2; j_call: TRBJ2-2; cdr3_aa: CASRVPGLAGGPHTGELFF; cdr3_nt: TGTGCCAGCAGAGTCCCGGGACTAGCGGGAGGGCCCCACACCGGGGAGCTGTTTTTT
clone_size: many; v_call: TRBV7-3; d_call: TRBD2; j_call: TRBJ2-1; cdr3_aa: CASSLNPWEREGANEQFF; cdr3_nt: TGTGCCAGCAGCTTAAACCCCTGGGAGCGGGAGGGAGCGAATGAGCAGTTCTTC
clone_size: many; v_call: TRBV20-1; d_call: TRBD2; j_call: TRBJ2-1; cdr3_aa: CSARDASSGRFDEQFF; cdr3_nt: TGCAGTGCTAGAGACGCGTCTAGCGGGAGATTCGATGAGCAGTTCTTC
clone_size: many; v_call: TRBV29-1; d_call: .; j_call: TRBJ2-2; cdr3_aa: CSVGAGSSNTGELFF; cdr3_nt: TGCAGCGTTGGTGCGGGGTCTTCGAACACCGGGGAGCTGTTTTTT
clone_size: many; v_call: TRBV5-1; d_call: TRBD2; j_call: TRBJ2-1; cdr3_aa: CASSLAAGLASGEQFF; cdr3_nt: TGCGCCAGCAGCTTGGCCGCGGGACTAGCGTCCGGTGAGCAGTTCTTC
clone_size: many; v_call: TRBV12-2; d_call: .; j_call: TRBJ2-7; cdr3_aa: CASRSFQLQTYEQYF; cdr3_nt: TGTGCAAGTCGCTCCTTCCAGTTGCAGACCTACGAGCAGTACTTC
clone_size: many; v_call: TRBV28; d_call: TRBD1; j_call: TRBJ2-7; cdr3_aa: CASSSRGQVRYEQYF; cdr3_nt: TGTGCCAGCAGTTCCCGGGGACAGGTCCGCTACGAGCAGTACTTC
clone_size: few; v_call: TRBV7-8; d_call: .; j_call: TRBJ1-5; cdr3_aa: CASSQDWGGSNQPQHF; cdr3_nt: TGTGCCAGCAGCCAAGACTGGGGTGGTAGCAATCAGCCCCAGCATTTT
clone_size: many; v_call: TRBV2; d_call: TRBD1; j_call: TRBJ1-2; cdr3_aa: CASSVAGGGRGYTF; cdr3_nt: TGTGCCAGCAGTGTAGCAGGGGGAGGTAGGGGCTACACCTTC
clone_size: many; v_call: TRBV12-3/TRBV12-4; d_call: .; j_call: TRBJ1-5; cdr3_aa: CASPARRTGNQPQHF; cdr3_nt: TGTGCCAGCCCCGCCCGTCGGACGGGCAATCAGCCCCAGCATTTT
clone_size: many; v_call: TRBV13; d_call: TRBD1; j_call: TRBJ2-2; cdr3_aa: CASTGTGDSAGELFF; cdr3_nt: TGTGCCAGTACCGGGACAGGGGATTCGGCCGGGGAGCTGTTTTTT